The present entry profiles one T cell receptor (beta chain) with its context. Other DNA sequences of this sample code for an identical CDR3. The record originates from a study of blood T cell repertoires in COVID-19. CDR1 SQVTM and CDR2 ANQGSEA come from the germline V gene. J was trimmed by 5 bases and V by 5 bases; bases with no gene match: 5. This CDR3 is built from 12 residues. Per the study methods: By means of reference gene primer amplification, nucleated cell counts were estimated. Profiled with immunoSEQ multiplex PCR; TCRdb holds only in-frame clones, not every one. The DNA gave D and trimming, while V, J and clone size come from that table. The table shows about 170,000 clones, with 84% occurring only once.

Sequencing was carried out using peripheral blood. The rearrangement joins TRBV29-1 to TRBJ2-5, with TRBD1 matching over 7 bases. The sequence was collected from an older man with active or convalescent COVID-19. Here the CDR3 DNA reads TGCAGCGTTCGACAGGGAGAGGAGACCCAGTACTTC. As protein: CSVRQGEETQYF.